The next 3 T cell receptor beta chains were all read from a single sample in a study of blood T cell repertoires in COVID-19. Profiling relied on immunoSEQ multiplex PCR, and the TCRdb table lists in-frame clones only, not all of them. The data contain around 130,000 clones, over 80% of them singletons. Sequenced: PBMCs or T cells enriched from blood (not recorded which). These TCRs come from a young man who had recovered from COVID-19.

The chain carries TRBV25-1 and TRBJ1-2; D unclear. This CDR3 has 9 amino acids. CDR1 MGHDK and CDR2 SYGVNS come from the germline V gene. The CDR3 reads CAAAGGYTF. DNA of the CDR3: TGTGCAGCGGCGGGTGGCTACACCTTC.

This sequence joins TRBV4-1 and TRBJ2-7, with 11 bases identical to TRBD1. The CDR3 is made up of 16 amino acids. Per germline, CDR1 MGHRA and CDR2 YSYEKL. The J segment lost 2 bases and the V segment lost 2 bases, leaving 5 bases of the junction unmatched. Written as DNA, the CDR3 is TGCGCCAGCAGCCAAACCGCGGGACAGGGGGCCTACGAGCAGTACTTC. This sequence encodes CASSQTAGQGAYEQYF.

The V call is TRBV10-1, the J call TRBJ2-2; D possibly corresponds to TRBD2 (5 bases). The CDR3 spans 14 residues. Germline-derived CDR1 and CDR2 are WNHNN and SYGVQD (reference sequence). V was shortened by 6 bases and J by 2 bases, with 10 bases between the two germline ends. The CDR3 DNA sequence: TGCGCCAGCAGCTCAAGGACTAACACCGGGGAGCTGTTTTTT. This encodes CASSSRTNTGELFF.